This T cell receptor (beta chain) was captured in a study of control samples from healthy donors and cancer patients. This CDR3 is 13 amino acids long. V was trimmed by 4 bases and J by 3 bases, leaving 9 bases between them. The germline CDR1 and CDR2 sequences are ENHRY and SYGVKD. Profiled with immunoSEQ multiplex PCR; TCRdb holds only in-frame clones, not every one. Here the sample spans roughly 130,000 clones, around 93% being singletons. The V call is TRBV10-3, the J call TRBJ1-2, with D possibly TRBD1 on 5 matching bases. Sequenced sample: blood. The sequence was collected from a man younger than 35 in good health. The CDR3, as DNA: TGTGCCATCAGTGCCAGGGAAGACTATGGCTACACCTTC. Its translation: CAISAREDYGYTF.